These 16 T cell receptor beta chains share one sample of origin, sequenced in a study of cytomegalovirus exposure and HLA in healthy donors. Amplification used 60 Vbeta primers and 13 Jbeta primers. TCRdb's table, derived via immunoSEQ multiplex PCR, lists solely in-frame clones and lacks some. This sample has 120,000 or so clones, with over 60% found just once. The specimen sequenced was PBMCs. The receptors shown here come from a man aged 18-30 years in good health and CMV-seropositive.

The rearrangement links TRBV7-9 to TRBJ2-3; D is perhaps TRBD1 (5 bases). CDR3 length: 16 amino acids. Germline V gene data show CDR1 as SEHNR and CDR2 as FQNEAQ (reference sequence). Deletions cut 2 bases from V and 3 bases from J, with 15 bases between. CDR3 coding DNA: TGTGCCAGCAGCTTAAAACCAGGGATCGGGACAGATACGCAGTATTTT. This gives the protein CASSLKPGIGTDTQYF.

V usage is TRBV11-2 and J usage is TRBJ1-5; D uncertain. The germline V and J ends were trimmed by 1 base and 4 bases, with 11 bases remaining between them. The CDR3 runs to 15 residues. Germline values: CDR1 SGHAT, CDR2 FQNNGV. This chain's CDR3 is CASSLGFATNQPQHF. The CDR3 DNA sequence: TGTGCCAGCAGCTTAGGATTCGCGACTAATCAGCCCCAGCATTTT.

This clone was recorded once. V and J are TRBV10-2 and TRBJ2-5; TRBD2 matches at 10 bases. The junction had 8 bases not matched to a gene; V was cut back by 10 bases and J by 3 bases. The CDR3 is 14 amino acids. Germline CDR1 is WSHSY and CDR2 is SAAADI. CDR3: CATLGLAGEETQYF. DNA for the CDR3: TGCGCCACTCTGGGGCTAGCGGGGGAAGAGACCCAGTACTTC.

This chain joins TRBV14 and TRBJ1-2; D possibly corresponds to TRBD1 (5 bases). The V end was cut by 1 base, the J end by 2 bases, with 11 bases between. The CDR3 consists of 15 residues. The germline V gene encodes CDR1 SGHDN and CDR2 FVKESK. The CDR3 reads CASSQVEGFNYGYTF. The CDR3 DNA follows: TGTGCCAGCAGCCAAGTGGAGGGGTTCAACTATGGCTACACCTTC.

The chain joins TRBV5-1 to TRBJ2-2; 12 bases match TRBD2. The V segment lost 4 bases and the J segment 4 bases; nucleotides outside the gene matches: 11. Germline loops: CDR1 SGHRS, CDR2 YFSETQ. This CDR3 region has 18 residues. CDR3 DNA sequence: TGCGCCAGCAGCCAGACCCAACTAGCGGGAGGCGGCACCGGGGAGCTGTTTTTT. Translating it yields CASSQTQLAGGGTGELFF.

The sample holds a few counts of this clone. This rearrangement joins TRBV15 to TRBJ1-1; D is undetermined. With 3 bases removed from V and 0 bases from J, the gap between germline ends came to 11 bases. CDR3 length: 15 amino acids. Germline-derived CDR1 and CDR2 are LNHNV and YYDKDF (reference sequence). CDR3 residues: CATSSLQNMNTEAFF. The CDR3 DNA follows: TGTGCCACCAGCAGTTTACAGAATATGAACACTGAAGCTTTCTTT.

The chain combines TRBV11-2 with TRBJ2-7, with D perhaps TRBD2 (5 bases). The CDR3 is 13 residues long. CDR1 and CDR2 from the germline V gene are SGHAT and FQNNGV. V dropped 5 bases and J dropped 4 bases, with 12 bases sitting between them. The CDR3 protein is CASSRSLAYEQYF. Written as DNA, the CDR3 is TGTGCCAGCAGCCGCAGTTTAGCGTACGAGCAGTACTTC.

The chain couples TRBV9 to TRBJ2-1; 7 bases agree with TRBD2. With V trimmed by 4 bases and J by 2 bases, 6 bases remained unmatched. This CDR3 spans 15 amino acids. Germline V gene data show CDR1 as SGDLS and CDR2 as YYNGEE. Here the CDR3 reads CASSKSSGPYNEQFF. CDR3 DNA sequence: TGTGCCAGCAGCAAATCTAGCGGACCCTACAATGAGCAGTTCTTC.

The chain links TRBV12-5 to TRBJ1-2; D call uncertain. CDR1 is LGHNT, CDR2 FRNRAP, per germline. V was clipped by 6 bases and J by 3 bases, with 11 bases between them. This CDR3 contains 13 residues. The CDR3 nucleotides read TGTGCTAGTGGACACGACACCCACTATGGCTACACCTTC. Amino acids: CASGHDTHYGYTF.

The CDR3 DNA is TGTGCCAGCAGCGGAGGACTAGCATCCTACGAGCAGTACTTC. It specifies CASSGGLASYEQYF. This sequence joins TRBV7-2 and TRBJ2-7; 8 positions match TRBD2. V shed 5 bases and J 1 base; nucleotides not matched to a gene: 4. This CDR3 region has 14 residues. The V gene's germline CDR1 is SGHTA and CDR2 FQGNSA.

The genes are TRBV7-9 and TRBJ1-1, with 9 positions matching TRBD1. Trimming at V came to 10 bases and at J to 0 bases, leaving 15 bases not matched to a gene. Germline CDR1 reads SEHNR; CDR2 reads FQNEAQ (reference sequence). The CDR3 extends over 17 amino acids. CDR3 amino acids: CATAGQGPSPMNTEAFF. The CDR3 DNA is TGTGCCACCGCCGGACAGGGGCCATCCCCTATGAACACTGAAGCTTTCTTT. Together with reference TRBV7-9 and TRBJ1-1, the CDR3 gives the full variable domain: DTGVSQNPRHKITKRGQNVTFRCDPISEHNRLYWYRQTLGQGPEFLTYFQNEAQLEKSRLLSDRFSAERPKGSFSTLEIQRTEQGDSAMYLCATAGQGPSPMNTEAFFGQGTRLTVV.

Comment on this clone: The sample holds other DNA sequences that translate to the same CDR3. The chain couples TRBV29-1 to TRBJ1-1; TRBD1 matches 9 bases. The CDR3 has 12 residues. Germline V gene data show CDR1 as SQVTM and CDR2 as ANQGSEA. V gave up 7 bases and J gave up 4 bases; unmatched junction bases: 4. The CDR3 bases are TGCAGCGCATGGGACAGGGCCACTGAAGCTTTCTTT. Amino acids: CSAWDRATEAFF.

The count of this clone is one. The rearrangement joins TRBV29-1 to TRBJ1-1; possibly TRBD1 for D (6 bases). Between the trimmed V and J ends, which lost 5 bases and 3 bases, there was a span of 7 bases. Germline CDR1 SQVTM, CDR2 ANQGSEA. The CDR3 totals 11 residues. The CDR3 loop reads CSVQGYTEAFF. In nucleotides, the CDR3 is TGCAGCGTTCAGGGGTACACTGAAGCTTTCTTT.

This clone has more than one count but fewer than ten. This rearrangement joins TRBV2 to TRBJ2-5; TRBD2 is a possible D gene (7 bases). Germline V gene data show CDR1 as SNHLY and CDR2 as FYNNEI. Trimming cost V 1 base and J 5 bases, with 14 bases left between them. This CDR3 is 15 amino acids long. Written as DNA, the CDR3 is TGTGCCAGCAGTGAAGGAACGGGGGGCGACGAGACCCAGTACTTC. This gives the protein CASSEGTGGDETQYF.

The chain joins TRBV13 to TRBJ1-4; D might be TRBD1 (6 bases). The CDR3 totals 16 residues. Germline lookup yields CDR1 PRHDT and CDR2 FYEKMQ (reference sequence). Trimming took off 5 bases at V and 7 bases at J, with 20 bases between the two ends. This CDR3 reads CASSIAQGPPGEKLFF. The CDR3 DNA sequence: TGTGCCAGCAGCATCGCTCAGGGGCCCCCGGGTGAAAAACTGTTTTTT.

The chain recombines TRBV6-4 with TRBJ2-1, with D possibly TRBD2 on 6 matching bases. This CDR3 is built from 19 residues. V was cut by 2 bases and J by 3 bases, with 23 bases left in between. The germline V gene has CDR1 MRHNA and CDR2 SNTAGT. For the CDR3, the DNA is TGTGCCAGCAGTGACGGTGGGTTGGGTGCGGGATCGGACTACAATGAGCAGTTCTTC. This encodes CASSDGGLGAGSDYNEQFF.